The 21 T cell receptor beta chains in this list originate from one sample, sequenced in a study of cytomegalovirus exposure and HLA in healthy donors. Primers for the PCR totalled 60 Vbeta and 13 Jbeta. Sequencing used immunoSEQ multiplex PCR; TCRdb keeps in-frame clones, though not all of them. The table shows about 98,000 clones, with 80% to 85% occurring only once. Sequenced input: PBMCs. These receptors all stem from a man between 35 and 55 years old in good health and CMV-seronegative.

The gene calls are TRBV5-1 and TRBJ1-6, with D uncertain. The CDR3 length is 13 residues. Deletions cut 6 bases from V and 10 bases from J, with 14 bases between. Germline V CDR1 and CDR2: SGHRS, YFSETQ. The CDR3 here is CASKGPGVSPLHF. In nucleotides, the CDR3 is TGCGCCAGCAAGGGCCCCGGGGTATCACCCCTCCACTTT.

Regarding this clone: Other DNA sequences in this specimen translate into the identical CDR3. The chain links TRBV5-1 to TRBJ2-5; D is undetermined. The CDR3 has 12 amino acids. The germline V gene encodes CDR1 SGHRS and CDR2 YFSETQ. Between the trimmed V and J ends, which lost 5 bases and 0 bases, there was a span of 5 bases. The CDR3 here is CASSRNQETQYF. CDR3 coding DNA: TGCGCCAGCAGTCGTAACCAAGAGACCCAGTACTTC.

The CDR3, as DNA: TGCGCCAGCAGCCATGACGACAGCTACGAGCAGTACTTC. Translated: CASSHDDSYEQYF. The rearrangement joins TRBV4-1 to TRBJ2-7, with D perhaps matching TRBD1 (5 bases). Germline V gene lookup returns CDR1 MGHRA and CDR2 YSYEKL. This CDR3 has 13 amino acids. The V gene lost 3 bases and the J gene lost 3 bases, with 9 bases spanning the gap.

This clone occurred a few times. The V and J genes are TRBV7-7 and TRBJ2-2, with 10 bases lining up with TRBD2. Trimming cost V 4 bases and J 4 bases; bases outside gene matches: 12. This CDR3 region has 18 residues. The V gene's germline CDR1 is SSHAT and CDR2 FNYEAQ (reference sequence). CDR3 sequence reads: CASSSDALAGVGTGELFF. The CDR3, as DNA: TGTGCCAGCAGCTCGGATGCGCTAGCGGGGGTCGGCACCGGGGAGCTGTTTTTT.

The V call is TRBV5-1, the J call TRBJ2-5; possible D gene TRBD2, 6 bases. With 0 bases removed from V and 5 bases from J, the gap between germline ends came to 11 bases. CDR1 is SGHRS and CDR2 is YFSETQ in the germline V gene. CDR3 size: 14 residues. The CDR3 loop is CASSLDVAGETQYF. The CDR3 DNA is TGCGCCAGCAGCTTGGACGTTGCGGGGGAGACCCAGTACTTC.

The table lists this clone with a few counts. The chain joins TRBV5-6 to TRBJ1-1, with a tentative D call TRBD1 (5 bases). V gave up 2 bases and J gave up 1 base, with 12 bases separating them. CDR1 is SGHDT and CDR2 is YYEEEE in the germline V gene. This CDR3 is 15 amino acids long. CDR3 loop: CASSFRGVGNTEAFF. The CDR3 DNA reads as TGTGCCAGCAGCTTTCGGGGGGTAGGGAACACTGAAGCTTTCTTT.

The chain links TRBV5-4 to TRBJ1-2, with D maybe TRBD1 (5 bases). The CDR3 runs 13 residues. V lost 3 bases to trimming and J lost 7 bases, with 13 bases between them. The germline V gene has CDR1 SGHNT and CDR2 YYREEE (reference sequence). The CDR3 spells CASSSVGGSGYTF. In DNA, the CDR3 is TGTGCCAGCAGCTCGGTCGGGGGTTCTGGCTACACCTTC.

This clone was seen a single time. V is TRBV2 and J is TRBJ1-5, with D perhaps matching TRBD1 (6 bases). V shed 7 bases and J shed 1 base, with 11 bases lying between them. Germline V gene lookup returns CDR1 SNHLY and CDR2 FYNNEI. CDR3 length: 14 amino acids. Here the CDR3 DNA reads TGTGCCAGCACCAGGGGCCTAAGCAATCAGCCCCAGCATTTT. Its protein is CASTRGLSNQPQHF.

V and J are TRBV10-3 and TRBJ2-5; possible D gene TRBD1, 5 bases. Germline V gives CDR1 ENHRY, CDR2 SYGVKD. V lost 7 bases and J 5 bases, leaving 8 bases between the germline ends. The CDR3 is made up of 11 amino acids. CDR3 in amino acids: CAIKGAETQYF. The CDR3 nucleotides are TGTGCCATCAAAGGGGCGGAGACCCAGTACTTC.

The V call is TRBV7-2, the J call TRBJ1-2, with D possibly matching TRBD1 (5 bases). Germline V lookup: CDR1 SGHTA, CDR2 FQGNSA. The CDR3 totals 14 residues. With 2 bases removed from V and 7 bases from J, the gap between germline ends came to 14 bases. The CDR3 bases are TGTGCCAGCAGCTTATACGAGACGGGGGTTGGCTACACCTTC. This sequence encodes CASSLYETGVGYTF.

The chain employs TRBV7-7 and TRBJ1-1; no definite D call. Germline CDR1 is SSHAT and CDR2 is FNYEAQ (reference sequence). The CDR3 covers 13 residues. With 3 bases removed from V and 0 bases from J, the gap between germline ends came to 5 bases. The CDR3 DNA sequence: TGTGCCAGCAGCTTTCCAGTGAACACTGAAGCTTTCTTT. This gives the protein CASSFPVNTEAFF.

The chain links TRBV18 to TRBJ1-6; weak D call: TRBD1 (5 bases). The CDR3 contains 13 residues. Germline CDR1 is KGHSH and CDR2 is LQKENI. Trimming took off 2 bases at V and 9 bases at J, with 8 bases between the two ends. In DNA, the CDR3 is TGTGCCAGCTCACCAGGGACTGCTTCACCCCTCCACTTT. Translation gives CASSPGTASPLHF.

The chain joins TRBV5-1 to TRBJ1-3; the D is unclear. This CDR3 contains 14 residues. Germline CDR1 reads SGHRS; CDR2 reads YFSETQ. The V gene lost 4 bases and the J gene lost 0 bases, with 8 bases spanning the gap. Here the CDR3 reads CASSPDYSGNTIYF. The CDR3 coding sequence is TGCGCCAGCAGCCCCGACTACTCTGGAAACACCATATATTTT.

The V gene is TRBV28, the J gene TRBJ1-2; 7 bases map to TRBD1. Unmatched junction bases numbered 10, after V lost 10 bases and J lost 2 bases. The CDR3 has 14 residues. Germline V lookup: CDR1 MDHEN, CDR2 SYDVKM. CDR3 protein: CAITTGLGNYGYTF. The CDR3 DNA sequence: TGTGCCATTACGACAGGGCTTGGGAACTATGGCTACACCTTC.

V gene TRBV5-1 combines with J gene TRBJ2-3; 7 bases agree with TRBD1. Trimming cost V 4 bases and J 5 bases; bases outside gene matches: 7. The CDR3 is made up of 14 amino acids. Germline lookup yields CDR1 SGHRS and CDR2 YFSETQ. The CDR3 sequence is CASSLLQGRDTQYF. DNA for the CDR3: TGCGCCAGCAGCCTCCTACAGGGGAGAGATACGCAGTATTTT. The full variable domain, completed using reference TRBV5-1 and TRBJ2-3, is KAGVTQTPRYLIKTRGQQVTLSCSPISGHRSVSWYQQTPGQGLQFLFEYFSETQRNKGNFPGRFSGRQFSNSRSEMNVSTLELGDSALYLCASSLLQGRDTQYFGPGTRLTVL.

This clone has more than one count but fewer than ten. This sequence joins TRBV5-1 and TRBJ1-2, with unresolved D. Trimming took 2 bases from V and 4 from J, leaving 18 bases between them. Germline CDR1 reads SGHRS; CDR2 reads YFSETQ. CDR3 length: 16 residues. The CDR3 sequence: CASSLLSALGSYGYTF. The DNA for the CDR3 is TGCGCCAGCAGCTTACTGTCCGCCCTAGGCTCCTATGGCTACACCTTC.

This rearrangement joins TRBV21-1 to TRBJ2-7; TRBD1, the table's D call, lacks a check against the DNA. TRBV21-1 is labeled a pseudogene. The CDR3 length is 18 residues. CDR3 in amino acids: CASSHLKGLAGYSYEQYF. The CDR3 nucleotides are TGTGCCAGCAGCCATTTGAAGGGTTTGGCAGGGTATTCCTACGAGCAGTACTTC.

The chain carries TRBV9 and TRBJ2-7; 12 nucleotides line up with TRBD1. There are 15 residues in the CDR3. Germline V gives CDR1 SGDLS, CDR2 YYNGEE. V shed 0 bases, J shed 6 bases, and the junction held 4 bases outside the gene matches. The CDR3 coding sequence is TGTGCCAGCAGCGTAGATGGGACAGGGGGCGGCGAGCAGTACTTC. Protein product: CASSVDGTGGGEQYF.

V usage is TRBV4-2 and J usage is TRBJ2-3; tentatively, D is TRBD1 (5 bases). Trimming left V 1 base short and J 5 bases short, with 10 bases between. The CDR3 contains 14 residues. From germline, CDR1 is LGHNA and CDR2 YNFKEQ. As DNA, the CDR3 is TGTGCCAGCAGCCAAGCAGGGTTTGAAGATACGCAGTATTTT. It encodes CASSQAGFEDTQYF.

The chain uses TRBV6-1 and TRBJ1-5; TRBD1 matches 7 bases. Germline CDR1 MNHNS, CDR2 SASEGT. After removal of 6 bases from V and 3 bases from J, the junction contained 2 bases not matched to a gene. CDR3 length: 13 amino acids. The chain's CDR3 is CASRGTVNQPQHF. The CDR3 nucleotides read TGTGCCAGCAGGGGGACAGTCAATCAGCCCCAGCATTTT.

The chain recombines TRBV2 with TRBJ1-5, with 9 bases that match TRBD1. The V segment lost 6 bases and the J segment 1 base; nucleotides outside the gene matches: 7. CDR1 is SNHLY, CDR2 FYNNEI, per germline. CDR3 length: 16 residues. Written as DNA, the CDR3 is TGTGCCAGCAGCCGGGACAGGGTGGGGAGCAATCAGCCCCAGCATTTT. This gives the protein CASSRDRVGSNQPQHF. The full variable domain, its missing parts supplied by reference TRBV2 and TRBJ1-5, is EPEVTQTPSHQVTQMGQEVILRCVPISNHLYFYWYRQILGQKVEFLVSFYNNEISEKSEIFDDQFSVERPDGSNFTLKIRSTKLEDSAMYFCASSRDRVGSNQPQHFGDGTRLSIL.